The 27 T cell receptor delta chains listed next were all sequenced from one sample in a study of γδ T cells in repeated Plasmodium falciparum infection. TCRdb used CATT to re-call clones from the multiplex PCR reads. This table has 90,000 to 95,000 delta-chain clones, 0.8% to 1% appearing once. Gammadelta T cells were flow-sorted from PBMC into Vgamma9/Vdelta2+ and Vdelta2-negative populations for bulk analysis. What was sequenced was gamma-delta T cells from blood. The receptors shown here come from a pool of human donors (malaria-infected and uninfected, not separated).

This clone was counted at least ten times. A far larger clone is just one base off, so this is likely a read error. The sample contains more than one DNA sequence encoding this CDR3. The rearrangement links TRDV2 to TRDJ1; TRDD3 aligns across 8 bases. The J gene is not listed in TCRdb, so it was assigned here from a DNA match to germline. From germline, CDR1 is GEAIGNYY and CDR2 EKD. The V gene end was trimmed by 8 bases and the J gene end by 0 bases; junction bases not matched to a gene: 16. This CDR3 contains 17 residues. CDR3 amino acids: CAFTLTGGSQYTDKLIF. CDR3 DNA: TGTGCCTTTACCCTGACTGGGGGCTCTCAGTACACCGATAAACTCATCTTT.

This clone was observed a handful of times. This likely came from a read error, as a far larger clone is one base away. The sample carries other DNA sequences with the same CDR3. This chain joins TRDV2 and TRDJ1, with D tentatively TRDD2 (9 bases). No J segment appears in TCRdb, so it was assigned here by matching the sequence to germline. CDR3 length equals 24 residues. Germline CDR1 is GEAIGNYY and CDR2 is EKD. V was shortened by 0 bases and J by 5 bases, with 42 bases between the two germline ends. For the CDR3, the DNA is TGTGCCTGTGACACCGTGAAGCTCGGCCTTCCTACAGGAACTGGGGGTTCTCTCACAGATAAACTCATCTTT. Translation gives CACDTVKLGLPTGTGGSLTDKLIF.

As concerns this clone: A far larger clone lies a single base away; this is likely a read error. This CDR3 is also generated by other DNA sequences in the sample. The chain combines TRDV1 with TRDJ3, with 12 bases that match TRDD3. Assignment of the J gene here rests on matching the DNA to germline, because TCRdb gives none. From germline, CDR1 is TSWWSYY and CDR2 QGS. The CDR3 spans 23 residues. The CDR3 region has the DNA TGTGCCCTTGGGGAAAGAGCACTACTGGGGGATACAGTATCCTCCTGGGACACCCGACAGATGTTTTTC. Its translation: CALGERALLGDTVSSWDTRQMFF.

Concerning this clone: The protein that TCRdb holds for this DNA derives from a much larger clone and differs from the translated DNA at residue 17, which likely indicates a read error; the protein shown here is translated from the DNA. The rearrangement links TRDV1 to TRDJ1, with 10 positions matching TRDD3. Assignment of the J gene here rests on matching the DNA to germline, because TCRdb gives none. This CDR3 has 20 residues. Germline loops: CDR1 TSWWSYY, CDR2 QGS. CDR3 DNA: TGTGCTCTTGGGGAAGGTTCCGCGTGGGGGATACAGGCTTACACCGATAGACTCATCTTT. Encoded protein: CALGEGSAWGIQAYTDRLIF.

As concerns this clone: The protein recorded in TCRdb matches a much larger clone and deviates from this DNA's translation at residue 18, suggesting a read error; the protein here is obtained by translating the DNA. CDR3 in amino acids: CALRLNAPTTGGQVDKLTF. DNA of the CDR3: TGTGCTCTCCGCCTGAATGCTCCTACAACTGGGGGACAGGTCGATAAACTCACCTTT. The V gene corresponds to TRDV1; no J gene was called; the table's D call, TRDD3, has no DNA check behind it. This CDR3 is built from 19 residues. Germline values: CDR1 TSWWSYY, CDR2 QGS.

This clone was counted between two and nine times. Only one base separates this from a far larger clonotype, so it likely reflects a read error. The same CDR3 also results from other DNA sequences found in this sample. V and J are TRDV2 and TRDJ1, with 8 bases aligning to TRDD3. TCRdb offers no J gene call, so here the DNA was matched to germline to obtain one. The V gene end was trimmed by 4 bases and the J gene end by 0 bases; junction bases not matched to a gene: 15. The CDR3 extends over 18 amino acids. CDR1 GEAIGNYY and CDR2 EKD come from the germline V gene. CDR3 in amino acids: CACDPKVLGATYTDKLIF. CDR3 sequence (DNA): TGTGCCTGTGATCCGAAGGTACTGGGGGCTACGTACACCGATAAACTCATCTTT.

As concerns this clone: This could be a read error, since a much larger clone is one nucleotide away. The chain employs TRDV1 and TRDJ1; 7 bases agree with TRDD3. Germline matching of the DNA provided the J gene here, since TCRdb leaves it blank. This CDR3 comprises 20 residues. V trimming: 8 bases; J trimming: 0 bases; junction bases outside the gene matches: 24. CDR1 is TSWWSYY, CDR2 QGS, per germline. CDR3 protein: CALKVLRPGGYAPYTDKLIF. For the CDR3, the DNA is TGTGCTCTTAAAGTACTCCGGCCTGGGGGGTACGCCCCGTACACCGATAAACTCATCTTT.

On this clone: This likely traces to a read error, being one base from a far larger clone. This sample also contains other DNA sequences that code for the same CDR3. This chain links TRDV1 with TRDJ1; TRDD3 is a possible D gene (5 bases). TCRdb carries no J gene annotation; the J gene was assigned here by matching the DNA with germline. The V end lost 0 bases, the J end lost 0 bases, and 20 bases lay between the germline ends. Germline values: CDR1 TSWWSYY, CDR2 QGS. The CDR3 has 19 amino acids. CDR3 DNA sequence: TGTGCTCTTGGGGAACTTCTCTCGCCCCGATGGGGTTACACCGATAAACTCATCTTT. Its translation is CALGELLSPRWGYTDKLIF.

As regards this clone: This DNA's translation differs at residue 10 from TCRdb's protein, which comes from a much larger clone; a read error is likely, and the protein shown is translated from the DNA. The gene calls are TRDV2 and TRDJ3; 7 bases match TRDD3. No J gene was available from TCRdb, and it was assigned here by a germline match of the DNA. Germline assignment: CDR1 GEAIGNYY and CDR2 EKD. The CDR3 sequence is 16 residues long. The CDR3: CACDPKSYWGTRQMFF. The CDR3 coding sequence is TGTGCCTGTGATCCCAAAAGCTACTGGGGCACCCGACAGATGTTTTTC.

This clone was recorded many times. This DNA translates differently at residue 4 from the TCRdb protein, which is that of a much larger clone; a read error is likely, and the protein shown is the DNA's own translation. The chain is built from TRDV2 and TRDJ1, with TRDD3 identical over 13 bases. Here the J gene was assigned by germline matching of the DNA, as TCRdb has none. The CDR3 contains 18 residues. V was pared by 5 bases and J by 0 bases, with 11 bases of the junction left unmatched. The V gene's germline CDR1 is GEAIGNYY and CDR2 EKD. The CDR3 is CACGTGYWGIRNTDKLIF. The CDR3 nucleotides are TGTGCCTGTGGCACTGGGTACTGGGGGATACGGAACACCGATAAACTCATCTTT.

Points on this clone: This DNA translates differently at residue 3 from the TCRdb protein, which is that of a much larger clone; a read error is likely, and the protein shown is the DNA's own translation. The chain recombines TRDV1 with TRDJ3, with 9 bases aligning to TRDD3. The J gene was not available in TCRdb and was assigned here by matching the DNA to germline segments. CDR1 is TSWWSYY and CDR2 is QGS in the germline V gene. This CDR3 has 19 residues. CDR3 DNA: TGTGCTCCTGGGGACGGCACTGGGGGAACCTCCTGGGACACCCGACAGATGTTTTTC. Translation gives CAPGDGTGGTSWDTRQMFF.

This clone showed up just a few times. A single base is all that separates this from a far larger clone, so a read error is likely. The sample has other DNA sequences that encode this CDR3 too. The rearrangement links TRDV2 to TRDJ1; a weak D match, TRDD3 (6 bases). TCRdb records no J gene; here it was assigned by comparing the DNA to germline. V was shortened by 5 bases and J by 1 base, with 28 bases between the two germline ends. There are 19 residues in the CDR3. In germline, CDR1 is GEAIGNYY, CDR2 EKD. The CDR3 DNA is TGTGCCTGTGTCGGAAGGGTTGGGGGGTACCAGCCCCCCACCGATAAACTCATCTTT. Protein: CACVGRVGGYQPPTDKLIF.

To note about this clone: The mismatch at residue 5 between this DNA's translation and the TCRdb protein of a much larger clone likely reflects a read error; the protein shown is translated from the DNA. J is TRDJ3 and V is TRDV2, with TRDD3 as a possible D gene (5 bases). Germline matching of the DNA provided the J gene here, since TCRdb leaves it blank. The CDR3 consists of 17 residues. V lost 3 bases, J lost 5 bases, and 16 bases lay in between. Germline CDR1 is GEAIGNYY and CDR2 is EKD. The CDR3, as DNA: TGTGCCTGTGACGCCGTTACGGGGACAAGGGACACCCGACAGATGTTTTTC. Translated, it gives CACDAVTGTRDTRQMFF.

This clone was recorded a few times. This is likely an artifact of a read error, given a far larger clone one base away. The identical CDR3 is also encoded by other nucleotide sequences in the sample. The chain recombines TRDV2 with TRDJ3; 9 positions match TRDD3. The J segment lost 1 base and the V segment lost 1 base, leaving 4 bases of the junction unmatched. The CDR3 length is 18 residues. CDR1 and CDR2 (germline): GEAIGNYY, EKD. The CDR3 sequence: CACDTGGYGSWDTRQMFF. For the CDR3, the DNA is TGTGCCTGTGACACTGGGGGATATGGATCCTGGGACACCCGACAGATGTTTTTC.

As concerns this clone: A read error is possible here, since a much larger clone lies one base away. V usage is TRDV1 and J usage is TRDJ1; TRDD3 matches 12 bases. The J gene was not available in TCRdb and was assigned here by matching the DNA to germline segments. Germline lookup yields CDR1 TSWWSYY and CDR2 QGS. The CDR3 is 24 amino acids. The chain's CDR3 is CALGERFLATYWGIHPRGTDELIF. The CDR3 region has the DNA TGTGCTCTTGGGGAGCGGTTCCTAGCAACCTACTGGGGGATACACCCTAGGGGTACCGATGAACTCATCTTT.

This clone was observed a handful of times. A read error may explain this, as a much larger clone is one base away. V gene TRDV2 was called; the J gene was not; no check of the table's D call, TRDD3, against the DNA was made. Germline V gene data show CDR1 as GEAIGNYY and CDR2 as EKD. This CDR3 has 14 amino acids. CDR3 DNA sequence: TGTGCCTGTGACACCGTGACTGGGAGCGATAAACTCATCTTC. Amino acid sequence: CACDTVTGSDKLIF.

This clone has just a few counts. A far larger clone is a single base away, which makes a read error likely. Additional DNA sequences in this sample encode the identical CDR3. Written as DNA, the CDR3 is TGTGCTCTTGGGGACAACTTCCTAGTCGGGTGGGGGACCCACACCGATAAACTCATCTTT. Its protein is CALGDNFLVGWGTHTDKLIF. The rearrangement links TRDV1 to TRDJ1; D is perhaps TRDD2 or TRDD3 (7 bases each). Per the germline V gene, CDR1 is TSWWSYY and CDR2 is QGS. This CDR3 is built from 20 residues. Trimming pared 3 bases from V and 0 bases from J, leaving 26 bases between.

As concerns this clone: The TCRdb record carries a much larger clone's protein, which differs from this DNA's translation at residue 4; a read error is the likely cause, and the protein listed here is the DNA translation. This rearrangement joins TRDV2 to TRDJ1; TRDD3 matches at 7 bases. The J gene, missing from TCRdb, was assigned here through DNA to germline matching. The CDR3 covers 18 residues. CDR1 and CDR2 (germline): GEAIGNYY, EKD. The CDR3 is CACYTVGGGLPYTDKLIF. The CDR3 DNA reads TGTGCCTGTTACACCGTGGGCGGGGGATTACCTTACACCGATAAACTCATCTTT.

To note about this clone: TCRdb's protein for this DNA is that of a much larger clone and differs from the translation at residue 10, likely a read error; the protein shown is the DNA translation. The chain employs TRDV2 and TRDJ1; D gene uncertain. TCRdb is silent on the J gene; assignment here came from matching the DNA to germline. The CDR3 is 16 residues long. The germline CDR1 and CDR2 sequences are GEAIGNYY and EKD. Trimming removed 0 bases from V and 2 bases from J, with 15 bases in between. CDR3 nucleotide sequence: TGTGCCTGTGACACCGTTCTCCGTACGGAGACCGATAAACTCATCTTT. Translated: CACDTVLRTETDKLIF.

At least ten counts were recorded for this clone. This sequence is one base from a far larger clone and is likely a read error. The chain uses TRDV1 and TRDJ1; perhaps TRDD2 as D (5 bases). The CDR3 covers 15 residues. The germline V gene encodes CDR1 TSWWSYY and CDR2 QGS. CDR3 in DNA: TGTGCTCTTGGGGCGACTCTCTTCCCCGCCCCCAAACTCACCTTT. Translating gives CALGATLFPAPKLTF.

By frequency in the sample, this clone is medium-sized (0.01 to 0.1%). Other DNA sequences of this sample code for an identical CDR3. The chain employs TRDV2 and TRDJ1; 9 nucleotides line up with TRDD3. CDR3 length equals 15 residues. CDR1 is GEAIGNYY and CDR2 is EKD in the germline V gene. J lost 4 bases, V lost 0 bases, and 5 bases had no gene match. The CDR3 DNA sequence: TGTGCCTGTGACACCGTGGGGGATAGGGGCGATAAACTCATCTTT. This gives the protein CACDTVGDRGDKLIF.

Comment on this clone: This DNA's translation and the protein TCRdb lists, from a much larger clone, do not match at residue 15, likely due to a read error; the protein shown is translated from the DNA. The rearrangement uses TRDV2 and TRDJ1, with 9 bases that match TRDD3. No J gene is reported in TCRdb; it was inferred here by comparing the DNA with germline. The CDR3 totals 19 residues. Germline CDR1 reads GEAIGNYY; CDR2 reads EKD. CDR3 bases: TGTGCCTGTGACACGATCCCCCTGGGGATACGGCCGGGCACCGGTAAACTCATCTTT. Its translation: CACDTIPLGIRPGTGKLIF.

Of note for this clone: With a far larger clone one base away, a read error is the likely cause. This sample includes further DNA sequences coding for the same CDR3. The chain couples TRDV1 to TRDJ1; 9 nucleotides match TRDD3. As TCRdb names no J gene, one was assigned here on the basis of a DNA match to germline. The CDR3 runs 23 residues. Per the germline V gene, CDR1 is TSWWSYY and CDR2 is QGS. With V trimmed by 3 bases and J by 0 bases, 26 bases remained unmatched. The CDR3 DNA reads as TGTGCTCTTGGGGAGCTCAGCCTTCCCGAGTACTGGGGGAGGGGTTGGGACACCGATAAACTCATCTTT. It encodes CALGELSLPEYWGRGWDTDKLIF.

This clone came up a few times. For this DNA, TCRdb reports the protein of a much larger clone, which diverges at residue 3, most likely from a read error; the protein presented here is translated directly from the DNA. V and J are TRDV2 and TRDJ1; 11 bases are a match to TRDD3. Germline V gene lookup returns CDR1 GEAIGNYY and CDR2 EKD. The CDR3 extends over 17 amino acids. The CDR3 region has the DNA TGTGCCAGTGACCTGGTACTGGGGGATAGCACGACCGATAAACTCATCTTT. Translation gives CASDLVLGDSTTDKLIF.

Concerning this clone itself: The TCRdb protein, from a much larger clone, departs from this DNA's translation at residue 14, likely by read error; the protein shown derives from the DNA. The chain has TRDV1 and TRDJ1, with D unclear. CDR1 and CDR2 (germline): TSWWSYY, QGS. The length of the CDR3 is 19 residues. Trimming took 0 bases from V and 4 from J, leaving 24 bases between them. CDR3: CALGELPVYGFRNNDKLIF. CDR3 DNA sequence: TGTGCTCTTGGGGAACTGCCGGTCTACGGTTTCCGGAACAACGATAAACTCATCTTT.

As to this clone: This DNA's translation and the protein TCRdb lists, from a much larger clone, do not match at residue 5, likely due to a read error; the protein shown is translated from the DNA. The chain has TRDV1 and TRDJ1; TRDD3 matches at 10 bases. The J gene is not listed in TCRdb, so it was assigned here from a DNA match to germline. Trimming cost V 4 bases and J 0 bases; bases outside gene matches: 11. Germline V gene data show CDR1 as TSWWSYY and CDR2 as QGS. This CDR3 has 18 residues. CDR3 in amino acids: CALGGPSVLGDYTDKLIF. In DNA, the CDR3 is TGTGCTCTTGGGGGACCTTCAGTACTGGGGGATTACACCGATAAACTCATCTTT.

As regards this clone: This DNA's translation and the protein TCRdb lists, from a much larger clone, do not match at residue 9, likely due to a read error; the protein shown is translated from the DNA. This rearrangement joins TRDV2 to TRDJ1; D is perhaps TRDD2 or TRDD3 (5 bases each). Matching the DNA to germline supplied the J gene, which TCRdb does not give. The CDR3 is made up of 16 amino acids. Germline V gives CDR1 GEAIGNYY, CDR2 EKD. V lost 3 bases to trimming and J lost 1 base, with 17 bases between them. The CDR3 region has the DNA TGTGCCTGTGACCCTACTGGCTGGTGTATCACCGATAAACTCATCTTT. This sequence encodes CACDPTGWCITDKLIF.